This TCR beta chain appears in the sequencing data of a study of T-cell memory formation after mild COVID-19. Germline V gene lookup returns CDR1 KGHSH and CDR2 LQKENI. The length of the CDR3 is 13 residues. V was clipped by 0 bases and J by 4 bases, with 5 bases between them. TCRdb reanalysed the 5' RACE reads using MiXCR and keeps one entry per CDR3 protein. The sample records 300,000 to 400,000 distinct CDR3 sequences, 12% to 15% being singletons. Sequencing used PBMCs or a T cell subset sorted from them (not recorded which). The chain employs TRBV18 and TRBJ2-3; D is undetermined. The receptor was isolated from a man between 18 and 35 years old who had mild COVID-19 (a few samples of this study predate the infection). Cell type and time point are not known. The CDR3 spells CASSPPPPDTQYF. In DNA form, the CDR3 reads TGTGCCAGCTCACCACCTCCCCCAGATACGCAGTATTTT.